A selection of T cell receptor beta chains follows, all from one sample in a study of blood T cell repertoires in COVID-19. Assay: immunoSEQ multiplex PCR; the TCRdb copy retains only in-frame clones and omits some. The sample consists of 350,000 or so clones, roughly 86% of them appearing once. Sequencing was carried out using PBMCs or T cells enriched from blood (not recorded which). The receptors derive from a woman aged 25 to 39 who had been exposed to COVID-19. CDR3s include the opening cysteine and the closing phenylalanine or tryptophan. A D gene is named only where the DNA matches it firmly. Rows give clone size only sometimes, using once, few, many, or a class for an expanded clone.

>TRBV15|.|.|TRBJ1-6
CATSRPPHLREPLHF
TGTGCCACCAGCAGACCTCCCCACCTCAGGGAACCCCTCCACTTT
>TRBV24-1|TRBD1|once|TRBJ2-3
CATSDLAGGVADTQYF
TGTGCCACCAGTGATTTAGCAGGGGGTGTCGCAGATACGCAGTATTTT
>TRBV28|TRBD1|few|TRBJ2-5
CASSLRTGSYQETQYF
TGTGCCAGCAGTCTCCGGACAGGGTCGTACCAAGAGACCCAGTACTTC
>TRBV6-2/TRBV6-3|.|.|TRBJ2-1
CAGSSLAVGEQFF
TGTGCCGGCAGTTCACTAGCCGTCGGAGAGCAGTTCTTC
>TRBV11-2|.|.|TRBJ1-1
CASSLDGGRGTEAFF
TGTGCCAGCAGCTTAGACGGTGGGAGGGGCACTGAAGCTTTCTTT
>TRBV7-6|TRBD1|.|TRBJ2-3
CASSLRWQGGTDTQYF
TGTGCCAGCAGCTTAAGGTGGCAGGGGGGCACAGATACGCAGTATTTT
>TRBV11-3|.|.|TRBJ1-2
CASSDEGRTLNYGYTF
TGTGCCAGCAGCGACGAGGGCAGGACCTTAAACTATGGCTACACCTTC
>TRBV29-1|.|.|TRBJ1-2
CSVGLGYTF
TGCAGCGTTGGTCTCGGCTACACCTTC
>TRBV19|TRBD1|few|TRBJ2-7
CASSIRQGTPYEQYF
TGTGCCAGTAGTATAAGACAGGGTACGCCCTACGAGCAGTACTTC
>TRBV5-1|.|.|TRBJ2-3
CASRGEGDTQYF
TGCGCCAGCAGGGGTGAGGGAGATACGCAGTATTTT
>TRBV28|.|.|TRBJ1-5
CASRVTEYNQPQHF
TGTGCCAGCAGGGTGACAGAATACAATCAGCCCCAGCATTTT
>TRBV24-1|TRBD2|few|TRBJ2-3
CATSDFWSAGGTDTQYF
TGTGCCACCAGTGATTTCTGGTCAGCGGGAGGCACAGATACGCAGTATTTT
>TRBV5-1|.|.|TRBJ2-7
CASSPLSSYEQYF
TGCGCCAGCAGCCCCCTGAGCTCCTACGAGCAGTACTTC
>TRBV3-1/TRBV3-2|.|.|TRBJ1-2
CASSQEGRARGYTF
TGTGCCAGCAGCCAAGAAGGTAGAGCGCGCGGCTACACCTTC
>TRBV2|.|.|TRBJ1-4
CASSHQEKLFF
TGTGCCAGCAGTCATCAAGAAAAACTGTTTTTT
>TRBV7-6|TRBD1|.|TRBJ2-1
CASSVGQGPYNEQFF
TGTGCCAGCAGCGTTGGACAGGGCCCATACAATGAGCAGTTCTTC
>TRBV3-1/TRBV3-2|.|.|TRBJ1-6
CASSRQESSPLHF
TGTGCCAGCAGCCGACAGGAAAGTTCACCCCTCCACTTT
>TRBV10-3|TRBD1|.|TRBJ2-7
CAISRGGAYEQYF
TGTGCCATCTCTAGAGGGGGCGCCTACGAGCAGTACTTC
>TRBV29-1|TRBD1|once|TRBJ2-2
CSVVLPGGITGELFF
TGCAGCGTTGTTTTGCCAGGGGGCATCACCGGGGAGCTGTTTTTT
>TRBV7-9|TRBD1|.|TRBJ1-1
CASSSWDRNTEAFF
TGTGCCAGCAGCTCATGGGACAGGAACACTGAAGCTTTCTTT
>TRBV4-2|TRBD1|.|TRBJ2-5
CASSQDKDRAWETQYF
TGTGCCAGCAGCCAAGATAAAGACAGGGCGTGGGAGACCCAGTACTTC
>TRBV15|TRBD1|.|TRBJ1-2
CATSRDFGQGFRGYTF
TGTGCCACCAGCAGAGATTTTGGACAGGGCTTTCGAGGCTACACCTTC
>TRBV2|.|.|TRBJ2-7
CASSDLATEQYF
TGTGCCAGCAGTGATCTAGCCACCGAGCAGTACTTC
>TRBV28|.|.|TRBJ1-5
CASSFIGRNQPQHF
TGTGCCAGCAGTTTCATCGGGAGAAATCAGCCCCAGCATTTT
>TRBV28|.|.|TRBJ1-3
CASSYRGNTIYF
TGTGCCAGCAGTTATCGTGGAAACACCATATATTTT
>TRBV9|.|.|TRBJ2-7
CASSVLGTSYEQYF
TGTGCCAGCAGCGTATTGGGCACCTCCTACGAGCAGTACTTC
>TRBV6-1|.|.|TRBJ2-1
CASSDKSDHNEQFF
TGTGCCAGCAGTGATAAGAGCGACCACAATGAGCAGTTCTTC
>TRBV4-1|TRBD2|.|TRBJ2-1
CASSQDLAGAIYEQFF
TGCGCCAGCAGCCAAGATTTAGCGGGAGCGATCTATGAGCAGTTCTTC
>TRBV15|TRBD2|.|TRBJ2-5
CATSRDPLAGETQYF
TGTGCCACCAGCAGAGACCCACTAGCGGGGGAGACCCAGTACTTC
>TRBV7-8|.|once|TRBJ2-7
CASSLVWADTYEQYF
TGTGCCAGCAGCTTAGTATGGGCAGATACGTACGAGCAGTACTTC
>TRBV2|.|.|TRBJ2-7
CASSDARLPYEQYF
TGTGCCAGCAGTGATGCCAGGCTCCCCTACGAGCAGTACTTC
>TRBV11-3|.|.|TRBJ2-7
CASSLVGTAYEQYF
TGTGCCAGCAGCTTAGTCGGGACTGCCTACGAGCAGTACTTC
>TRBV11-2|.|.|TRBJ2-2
CASSLDSTTTGELFF
TGTGCCAGCAGCTTAGACAGTACCACGACCGGGGAGCTGTTTTTT
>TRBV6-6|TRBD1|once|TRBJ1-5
CASRLGQGGQPQHF
TGTGCCAGCAGGCTGGGACAGGGGGGACAGCCCCAGCATTTT
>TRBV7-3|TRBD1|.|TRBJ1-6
CASSPEGQGLSPLHF
TGTGCCAGCAGCCCCGAGGGACAGGGACTTTCACCCCTCCACTTT
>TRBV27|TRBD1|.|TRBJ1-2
CASTGLGTGGYYGYTF
TGTGCCAGCACCGGTTTAGGTACAGGGGGCTACTATGGCTACACCTTC
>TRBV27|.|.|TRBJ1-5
CASSYLNQPQHF
TGTGCCAGCAGTTATCTCAATCAGCCCCAGCATTTT
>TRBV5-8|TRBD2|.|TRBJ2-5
CASNPRLAGYMETQYF
TGTGCCAGCAACCCACGACTAGCGGGATATATGGAGACCCAGTACTTC
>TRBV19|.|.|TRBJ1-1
CASSMGRERSEAFF
TGTGCCAGTAGTATGGGCAGGGAAAGGTCTGAAGCTTTCTTT
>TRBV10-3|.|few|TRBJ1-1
CAISIRENTEAFF
TGTGCCATCAGTATCCGGGAGAACACTGAAGCTTTCTTT
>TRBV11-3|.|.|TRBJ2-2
CASSSPRDTGELFF
TGTGCCAGCAGCTCCCCGAGAGACACCGGGGAGCTGTTTTTT
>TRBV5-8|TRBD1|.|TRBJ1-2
CASRRGQGYGYTF
TGTGCCAGCAGGCGCGGACAGGGTTATGGCTACACCTTC
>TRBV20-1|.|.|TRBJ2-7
CSAQGGFEQYF
TGCAGTGCCCAGGGAGGCTTCGAGCAGTACTTC
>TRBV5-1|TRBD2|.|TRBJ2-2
CASSESGKEAGELFF
TGCGCCAGCAGCGAGAGCGGGAAGGAGGCCGGGGAGCTGTTTTTT
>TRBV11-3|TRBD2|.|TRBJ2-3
CASSSQYSGASLDTQYF
TGTGCCAGCAGCTCCCAATATAGCGGGGCCTCACTAGATACGCAGTATTTT
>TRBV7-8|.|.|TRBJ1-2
CASSSGNRDLYGYTF
TGTGCCAGCAGCTCCGGGAACAGGGACCTCTATGGCTACACCTTC
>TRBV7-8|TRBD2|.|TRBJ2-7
CASSLLSVTSGSEQYF
TGTGCCAGCAGCTTACTCTCGGTGACTAGCGGGTCTGAGCAGTACTTC
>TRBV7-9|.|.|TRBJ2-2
CASSLVPGVNTGELFF
TGTGCCAGCAGCTTAGTCCCGGGGGTGAACACCGGGGAGCTGTTTTTT
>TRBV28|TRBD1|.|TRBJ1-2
CASSFADRQVPTTGDEDGYTF
TGTGCCAGCAGTTTCGCCGACCGACAGGTTCCGACGACAGGGGATGAGGATGGCTACACCTTC
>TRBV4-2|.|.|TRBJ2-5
CASSQGVGSGETQYF
TGTGCCAGCAGCCAGGGAGTGGGAAGCGGGGAGACCCAGTACTTC
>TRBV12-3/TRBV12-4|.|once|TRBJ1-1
CASSYRAEAFF
TGTGCCAGCAGTTACAGGGCGGAAGCTTTCTTT
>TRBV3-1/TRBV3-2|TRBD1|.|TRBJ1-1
CASSQGAGGPNTEAFF
TGTGCCAGCAGCCAAGGAGCAGGGGGACCGAACACTGAAGCTTTCTTT
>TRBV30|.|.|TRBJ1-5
CAWSQGTLRSQHF
TGTGCCTGGAGTCAGGGGACCCTAAGGTCCCAGCATTTT
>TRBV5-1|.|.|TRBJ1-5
CASSLYGSNQPQHF
TGCGCCAGCAGCTTGTACGGTAGCAATCAGCCCCAGCATTTT
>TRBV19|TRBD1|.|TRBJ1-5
CASSARQGFSNQPQHF
TGTGCCAGTAGTGCCCGACAGGGATTTAGCAATCAGCCCCAGCATTTT